This TCR beta chain derives from a study of OX40 agonist ivuxolimab in advanced cancers. Germline V gene lookup returns CDR1 SGHTA and CDR2 FQGNSA. V trimming: 5 bases; J trimming: 8 bases; junction bases outside the gene matches: 12. The CDR3 runs 17 residues. Some clones are missing from TCRdb's copy, which holds only in-frame ones; the method was immunoSEQ multiplex PCR. The repertoire holds around 100,000 clones, roughly 90% seen once, with roughly 2.6% in the top ten. The receptor comes from an adult with an advanced solid tumor such as melanoma, head and neck, liver or kidney cancer. This material consisted of CD4+ or CD8+ T cells sorted from blood, taken in a trial of the OX40 agonist ivuxolimab. The gene calls are TRBV7-2 and TRBJ2-1; 13 nucleotides agree with TRBD2. CDR3 sequence reads: CASSVNGLAGVRDEQFF. CDR3 nucleotides: TGTGCCAGCAGCGTAAACGGACTAGCGGGAGTGAGGGATGAGCAGTTCTTC.